These 5 T cell receptor beta chains originate from one sample sequenced in a study of cytomegalovirus exposure and HLA in healthy donors. The PCR was carried out with 60 Vbeta primers and 13 Jbeta primers. Profiling relied on immunoSEQ multiplex PCR, and the TCRdb table lists in-frame clones only, not all of them. The sample yields more than 100,000 clones, 70% to 90% seen once. Sequencing was done on a sample of PBMCs. These receptors originate from a man aged 40-49 years in good health and CMV-seronegative.

CDR3 sequence: CASSILGQGLGETQYF. The CDR3 DNA reads as TGTGCCAGTAGTATCCTCGGACAGGGGCTTGGAGAGACCCAGTACTTC. V and J are TRBV19 and TRBJ2-5; TRBD1 matches at 9 bases. CDR1 and CDR2 (germline): LNHDA, SQIVND (reference sequence). Trimming took 3 bases from V and 4 from J; bases not matched to a gene: 9. This CDR3 has 16 residues.

The J gene is TRBJ2-7, the V gene TRBV5-6, with a weak D call TRBD2 (7 bases). CDR3 length: 14 residues. Trimming removed 5 bases from V and 2 bases from J, with 14 bases in between. Per the germline V gene, CDR1 is SGHDT and CDR2 is YYEEEE. The CDR3, as DNA: TGTGCCAGCAGTTGGGGGGGGGCCCCCTACGAGCAGTACTTC. It codes for CASSWGGAPYEQYF.

The chain employs TRBV2 and TRBJ1-2, with a weak D call TRBD1 (5 bases). CDR3 length: 13 residues. CDR1 SNHLY and CDR2 FYNNEI come from the germline V gene. Trimming removed 3 bases from V and 6 bases from J, with 11 bases in between. CDR3 in DNA: TGTGCCAGCAGTGAGGGAGGGACGAATGGCTACACCTTC. Translating gives CASSEGGTNGYTF.

The V call is TRBV2, the J call TRBJ1-5; possible D gene TRBD1, 5 bases. Germline V gives CDR1 SNHLY, CDR2 FYNNEI. Trimming left V 7 bases short and J 7 bases short, with 14 bases between. The CDR3 contains 13 residues. CDR3 loop: CASTVGVGQPQHF. The CDR3 DNA reads TGTGCCAGCACTGTAGGGGTAGGGCAGCCCCAGCATTTT.

The J gene is TRBJ2-5, the V gene TRBV11-3; D is unresolved. Germline loops: CDR1 SGHNT, CDR2 YENEEA. The ends were cut back, 1 base at V and 4 bases at J, with 10 bases in the middle. The CDR3 is made up of 14 amino acids. The CDR3 DNA sequence: TGTGCCAGCAGCTTAGTTGCAGATGGAGAGACCCAGTACTTC. Translating gives CASSLVADGETQYF. Complete variable domain (other parts from reference TRBV11-3 and TRBJ2-5): EAGVVQSPRYKIIEKKQPVAFWCNPISGHNTLYWYLQNLGQGPELLIRYENEEAVDDSQLPKDRFSAERLKGVDSTLKIQPAELGDSAVYLCASSLVADGETQYFGPGTRLLVL.